Listed below are T cell receptor beta chains from one sample, sequenced in a study of cytomegalovirus exposure and HLA in healthy donors. TCRdb's table, derived via immunoSEQ multiplex PCR, lists solely in-frame clones and lacks some. The sample has under 250,000 clones, roughly 85% seen once. What was sequenced was PBMCs. The receptor source for this set is a woman aged 25 to 39 in good health and CMV-seropositive. Each CDR3 is given with its conserved first and last residue. The D gene is left open where the match is weak. Where a row states a size, it is once, few, many or the class of an expanded clone; other rows omit it.

>TRBV5-4|NA|TRBJ1-4|TRBD1
TGTGCCAGCAGCCCGGGACAGGGGGGCGAAAAACTGTTTTTT
CASSPGQGGEKLFF
>TRBV7-2|NA|TRBJ1-2|TRBD1
TGTGCCAGCAGCCCCCGAACAGGGGGAGGTGGCTACACCTTC
CASSPRTGGGGYTF
>TRBV9|NA|TRBJ2-3|NA
TGTGCCAGCAGCGTGAGTGTAAACACAGATACGCAGTATTTT
CASSVSVNTDTQYF
>TRBV7-9|NA|TRBJ2-7|NA
TGTGCCAGCAGCTCGTTTGGAACGCGGTACGAGCAGTACTTC
CASSSFGTRYEQYF
>TRBV12-5|NA|TRBJ2-3|NA
TGTGCTAGTGGAACGGGGAGTTATGATACGCAGTATTTT
CASGTGSYDTQYF
>TRBV7-2|NA|TRBJ2-3|TRBD2
TGTGCCAGCAGCTCGACTAGCGGGGGGGCTTTTGGGACAGATACGCAGTATTTT
CASSSTSGGAFGTDTQYF
>TRBV18|NA|TRBJ2-3|TRBD2
TGTGCCAGCTCAGCGGGACTAGCGTTGACAGATACGCAGTATTTT
CASSAGLALTDTQYF
>TRBV6-4|NA|TRBJ2-5|TRBD2
TGTGCCAGCACCCGGGACGTTAGCGGGGGCTGGGGGGGGGAGACCCAGTACTTC
CASTRDVSGGWGGETQYF
>TRBV10-3|NA|TRBJ2-7|TRBD1
TGTGCCATCAGAAGCGGACAGGGCGACGAGCAGTACTTC
CAIRSGQGDEQYF
>TRBV7-8|NA|TRBJ2-4|NA
TGTGCCAGCAGCTTAGCCACTGACAAAAACATTCAGTACTTC
CASSLATDKNIQYF
>TRBV4-3|NA|TRBJ2-3|TRBD2
TGCGCCAGCAGCCAAGGCTGGCGGGAGGAAGCAGATACGCAGTATTTT
CASSQGWREEADTQYF
>TRBV4-1|few|TRBJ2-2|TRBD2
TGCGCCAGCAGCCGACCGGGACTAGCGGCGAACACCGGGGAGCTGTTTTTT
CASSRPGLAANTGELFF
>TRBV5-1|once|TRBJ1-2|TRBD1
TGCGCCAGCAGCCTGGAGGGACAGCCAGGGGACTATGGCTACACCTTC
CASSLEGQPGDYGYTF
>TRBV7-9|NA|TRBJ2-2|NA
TGTGCCAGCAGCTTCCGACAGGTCGGGGAGCTGTTTTTT
CASSFRQVGELFF
>TRBV27|NA|TRBJ2-3|NA
TGTGCCAGCAGTTTTTATGAGGGGGGCACAGATACGCAGTATTTT
CASSFYEGGTDTQYF
>TRBV5-1|NA|TRBJ2-3|NA
TGCGCCAGCAGCTTTGGACAACGCGGTGATACGCAGTATTTT
CASSFGQRGDTQYF
>TRBV27|NA|TRBJ2-7|NA
TGTGCCAGCAGTAGAGAAGTGGCCTACGAGCAGTACTTC
CASSREVAYEQYF
>TRBV5-6|NA|TRBJ2-5|TRBD2
TGTGCCAGCAGCTTGGAGCTAGCGGGAGTGGGGGAGACCCAGTACTTC
CASSLELAGVGETQYF
>TRBV6-5|once|TRBJ2-7|TRBD2
TGTGCCAGCAGTGTGACTAGCCCCGGCTACGAGCAGTACTTC
CASSVTSPGYEQYF
>TRBV11-2|NA|TRBJ1-2|NA
TGTGCCAGCAGCCCTCAGGGATCCTATGGCTACACCTTC
CASSPQGSYGYTF
>TRBV7-2|NA|TRBJ2-1|NA
TGTGCCAGCAGCTTCGCGGCTAGCGAAAAGTTCTTC
CASSFAASEKFF
>TRBV29-1|NA|TRBJ1-1|NA
TGCAGCGCGAGACAGGCGAGAACTGAAGCTTTCTTT
CSARQARTEAFF
>TRBV9|NA|TRBJ2-2|TRBD1
TGTGCCAGCAGCCTCCAGGGGGGACAGGGGGCCGGGGAGCTGTTTTTT
CASSLQGGQGAGELFF